This T cell receptor beta chain was profiled in a study of cytomegalovirus exposure and HLA in healthy donors (dated by TCRdb to about 2017). General notes on the study: An earlier analysis of 550 to 700 of the donors reported approximately 290 Gb of sequence data and more than 90 million unique TCR beta sequences from about 179 million T cells. An early release covering more than 500 HLA-typed donors comprised about 300 gigabases of sequencing data and 85 million or so unique TCR sequences. Of the roughly 390 genotyped donors, around 81% fell in the genetic ancestry cluster associated with self-reported Caucasian donors. The study was designed to test whether signatures of past pathogen exposure could be identified by cataloging public T cell receptors. The study profiled the T cell repertoires of 666 subjects by immunosequencing and related them to cytomegalovirus serostatus. In addition to the first cohort of about 650 subjects, a separate validation cohort of 120 different subjects was used. To predict cytomegalovirus infection status, the study brought together high-throughput TCR immunosequencing, statistical association of individual TCRs with disease status, and machine learning. A later analysis re-examined previously published TCR beta repertoires from just over 650 donors and added high-resolution HLA genotyping to investigate patterns of TCR occurrence. In the later analysis, no new phenotypic data were used to find candidate immune exposures; instead, reliance was placed on TCR beta sequences and their occurrence across donors. An earlier analysis of some 500 of the donors used high-throughput TCR beta sequencing to judge whether each TCR beta V gene segment behaved as functional or pseudogenic. Alongside the repertoire data, information on donor age, sex, ethnicity and CMV serostatus was compiled. A later genetic analysis took genome-wide SNP genotypes for about 65% of the roughly 670 donors and used that subset as a discovery cohort. All discovery cohort repertoires had been generated on a single sequencing platform. HLA typing covered class I and class II loci at four-digit resolution. The number of donors typed differed by locus, with about 620-630 for A, B, C, DRB1 and DQB1, 522 for DQA1, approximately 570 for DPA1, and some 450 for DPB1. Several DR-DQ haplotypes were treated as single units for association and clustering because of strong linkage in the cohort. Among almost 400 genotyped donors of the cohort, an average of around 240,000 unique TCR beta nucleotide sequences were sequenced per donor, roughly 20% of them non-productive.

Libraries were made using the immunoSEQ multiplex PCR assay. The multiplex PCR relied on a mix of 60 forward primers for TCR Vbeta segments and 13 reverse primers for TCR Jbeta segments. A multiplex PCR assay on genomic DNA amplified the CDR3 region of rearranged TCR beta genes. On the Illumina HiSeq System, the amplified TCR beta libraries were sequenced as 87-base-pair reads. As for how the authors treated the data: A later analysis tallied tens of millions of unique TCR beta chains across the 666 repertoires, and around 10 million of those chains were shared by two or more donors. Raw reads were error-corrected and collapsed into unique sequences by a nearest-neighbor algorithm in which closely related sequences were merged to remove PCR and sequencing errors. CDR3 sequences were aligned to IMGT reference sequences to assign V, D and J gene segments. Each retained sequence needed at least a six-nucleotide match to both a V gene segment and a J gene segment. Rearrangements were classified as productive when the CDR3 lacked stop codons and remained in frame with V and J, and all other rearrangements were classified as non-productive. CDR3 was defined according to IMGT convention as the region running from the second conserved V-encoded cysteine to the conserved J-encoded phenylalanine. Sequences without an unambiguous match to a single V gene segment were excluded from the earlier analysis of a few hundred of the donors. An earlier analysis of fewer than 650 of the donors classified V segments as functional when productive rearrangements were above 56.7% and as segregating when the standard deviation between donors was above 5%. To diagnose cytomegalovirus status from the catalog of TCR beta chain sequences, a statistical classification framework was built. A later analysis assigned V and J genes by comparing TCR nucleotide sequences with IMGT/GENE-DB human TR gene sequences. A later analysis assigned CDR3 sequences and most-parsimonious VDJ recombination scenarios with the TCRdist pipeline. In a later analysis, each TCR beta chain was defined by its CDR3 amino acid sequence together with its V-gene family, and reads lacking a unique V-gene family were excluded. To address suspected cross-contamination and a sequencing artifact, a later analysis removed around 590 highly shared, low-generation-probability nucleotide sequences. In a later analysis, a clonal expansion index for each public chain was calculated from normalized within-repertoire ranks of inferred template counts. Generation probabilities in a later analysis came from a VDJ recombination model fitted to out-of-frame rearrangements, and those results were checked against IGoR. In a later analysis, TCR-TCR, TCR-HLA and TCR-CMV co-occurrence was scored with hypergeometric tests, and a repertoire-size bias correction was applied to TCR pairs. A later analysis estimated false discovery rates by permuting HLA or CMV assignments 20 times. In a later analysis, co-occurring TCRs were grouped using DBSCAN, with TCRdist sequence similarity added in when clustering inside HLA-allele-positive subsets. For co-occurrence clustering, repertoires with fewer than 30,000 or more than 120,000 public chains were excluded, along with about five repertoires with anomalous nucleotide sharing. TCRdb took over this immuneACCESS table, retaining in-frame rearrangements with V and J assigned. Such tables are incomplete; in checked studies, under half of the missing clones stem from an unresolved V gene, and the remainder is unexplained. That table supplies the V and J calls and clone size; D and trimming were determined from the DNA. For this sample the table gives some 77,000 clones, of which around three quarters were detected only once. Roughly 22% of the sample belongs to the ten largest clones.

In regard to this clone: Its antigen has not been determined. Per-base qualities were not stored, and no clone one base away is much larger.

The germline V gene gives CDR1 as MNHNS and CDR2 as SASEGT. Trimming takes 6 bases off V and 5 bases off J; junction bases not matched to a gene: 11. Spanning cysteine to phenylalanine, the CDR3 consists of 15 amino acids. Only the CDR3 region is kept as DNA, spanning 45 bases read in frame from base 1. The cohort comprised 550 to 700 healthy bone marrow donors. At the time of sampling, all cohort members were nominally healthy, though unrecorded immune exposures were likely present. The donor was CMV seropositive and belonged to the group of 250 to 300 seropositive cohort members. A peripheral blood sample was collected from each donor, and TCR beta sequencing was performed on peripheral blood mononuclear cells. The Qiagen DNeasy Blood Extraction Kit was used to extract genomic DNA from the blood cell samples. Summary of the overall study and its limitations: For the cohort, immune exposure information was limited to CMV serostatus. Sequencing depth was assumed to be roughly uniform across donors in the presence/absence analyses, though that assumption may not hold. A later genetic analysis reported fewer N-insertions in productive TCRs among donors in an Asian-associated ancestry cluster than the 666-donor mean. A later genetic analysis associated a missense DCLRE1C variant with V-gene and J-gene trimming of TCR beta chains, and an independent cohort replicated the association. The classifier was reported to diagnose cytomegalovirus status with high specificity and sensitivity in both the original and validation cohorts. Seventeen rarely observed V segments, including chromosome 9 orphons, were excluded from the earlier analysis of a few hundred of the donors because counts were too low. In a later analysis, the rate of TCR association differed among HLA loci, with DRB1 alleles having the most associated TCRs and HLA-C alleles having the fewest. At a false discovery rate of 0.05, a later analysis linked roughly 17,000 TCR beta sequences to specific HLA alleles. When HLA alleles, especially DR and DQ, strongly co-occurred, attributing TCR associations to individual alleles was difficult. According to a later analysis, most CMV-associated TCR beta chains appeared to be HLA-restricted, and the HLA associations seemed to be driven largely by CMV exposure. Compared with equally common non-associated chains, HLA-associated TCR beta chains in a later analysis were more clonally expanded and had lower generation probabilities. Correlated functional status among segregating V segments might reflect linkage disequilibrium, but an unknown experimental factor could not be ruled out. Only TCR beta chains were sequenced in this cohort, and the absence of alpha or paired-chain data limited detectable features. A later analysis reported that several top co-occurrence clusters appeared linked to parvovirus B19, influenza, CMV and Epstein-Barr virus. A further reported finding was that TCR beta sequences accurately predicted the HLA-A and HLA-B alleles for most subjects in the first cohort. Because some donors lacked HLA typing at each locus, the association tests relied only on the typed subset. The study listed 150 to 200 TCR beta chains as associated with cytomegalovirus. Across donors, most TCR sequences were observed very rarely, whereas some public TCRs were present in many individuals. Three of the identified cytomegalovirus-associated TCR beta chains were confirmed in vitro to be specific for cytomegalovirus antigens. Because the 87-base-pair reads could not distinguish some IMGT-functional V segments, including TRBV6-2 and TRBV6-3, those segments were excluded. Broadly in line with IMGT annotations, most TCR beta V segments showed up in productive rearrangements about 87% or about 30% of the time in an earlier analysis of several hundred of the donors. It was suggested by the authors that the approach could potentially be generalized to other disease states and immunological phenotypes. A cluster of highly shared sequence variants was judged likely to represent a technical artifact of the sequencing pipeline.

In this chain, TRBV6-1 is recombined with TRBJ1-1; TRBD1 agrees with 8 junctional bases. Sequences were obtained from PBMCs. The clonotype originates from a woman in her 40s in good health and CMV-seropositive. The DNA sequence follows: TGTGCCAGCAGGGAACACAGGGGGTTGGGGACTGAAGCTTTCTTT. Translated, it reads CASREHRGLGTEAFF.